The entry below gives a single T cell receptor (beta chain) sequence along with its context. Its antigen remains unidentified. Data came from immunoSEQ multiplex PCR; TCRdb stores just in-frame clones and leaves some out. Among 160,000 or so clones listed, around 90% were seen once. The data were taken from a study of cytomegalovirus exposure and HLA in healthy donors. Separate from the approximately 700-subject first cohort was the 120-subject validation cohort, to which the donors belonged. The germline V and J ends were trimmed by 3 bases and 7 bases, with 10 bases remaining between them. CDR3 length: 13 amino acids. The germline V gene has CDR1 SGHVS and CDR2 FQNEAQ. General study findings and limits: Some TCR beta chains (about 170 of them) were listed as cytomegalovirus-associated. Many donors shared some public TCRs, even though most TCR sequences were rare. According to a subsequent analysis, TCR clusters identified in the first cohort showed a tendency to co-occur across the 100 to 150 validation repertoires.

The sample comprised PBMCs. This clonotype was obtained from a man between 18 and 29 years old in good health and CMV-seronegative. The V gene is TRBV7-8, the J gene TRBJ1-3; D gene unclear. The CDR3 region is CASSFGFRNTIYF. CDR3 coding DNA: TGTGCCAGCAGCTTCGGTTTCAGGAACACCATATATTTT.